This is a list of T cell receptor beta chains from one sample in a study of long-term antiretroviral therapy in people with HIV. Libraries were prepared by immunoSEQ multiplex PCR; TCRdb keeps only in-frame clonotypes and omits some of them. The sample lists 35,000 to 45,000 clones; less than 90% were seen once. Sample: unsorted PBMCs, taken 1 year after starting antiretroviral therapy. All receptors derive from a man aged 18 to 35 with HIV. Each CDR3 is given with its conserved first and last residue. The D gene is left open where the match is weak. Rows may omit the clone size; those that give it use once, few, many or a size class.

v_call	d_call	clone_size	j_call	cdr3_nt	cdr3_aa
TRBV4-3	TRBD2	NA	TRBJ2-3	TGCGCCAGCAGCCGATCGGGACTAGGTCCAGATACGCAGTATTTT	CASSRSGLGPDTQYF
TRBV5-1	NA	once	TRBJ2-7	TGCGCCAGCAGCTTGGCAGGGTCCTCCTACGAGCAGTACTTC	CASSLAGSSYEQYF
TRBV14	NA	NA	TRBJ1-1	TGTGCCAGCAGTCAAACAGGGCTGAACACTGAAGCTTTCTTT	CASSQTGLNTEAFF
TRBV2	NA	NA	TRBJ2-1	TGTGCCAGCAGTGAACGGCGTCCAGGTGAGCAGTTCTTC	CASSERRPGEQFF
TRBV4-2	NA	NA	TRBJ2-3	TGTGCCAGCAGCCAAGACCGAGGGCCGGGAGATACGCAGTATTTT	CASSQDRGPGDTQYF
TRBV4-1	NA	NA	TRBJ2-7	TGCGCCAGCAGCCAAGATGTCCCGAGTCGCGAGCAGTACTTC	CASSQDVPSREQYF
TRBV27	NA	NA	TRBJ1-1	TGTGCCAGCAGTTTGACCATGAACACTGAAGCTTTCTTT	CASSLTMNTEAFF
TRBV6-5	NA	NA	TRBJ1-4	TGTGCCAGCAGTTACGGGTCAACTAATGAAAAACTGTTTTTT	CASSYGSTNEKLFF
TRBV7-9	NA	NA	TRBJ2-3	TGTGCCAGCAGCTTAGCGGAAGATACGCAGTATTTT	CASSLAEDTQYF
TRBV6-5	NA	NA	TRBJ2-1	TGTGCCAGCAGCCCTAACCCACAGGGTAAGCAGTTCTTC	CASSPNPQGKQFF
TRBV11-2	TRBD2	NA	TRBJ2-5	TGTGCCAGTAGTGTGGGGCTCGGGGGGGAGACCCAGTACTTC	CASSVGLGGETQYF
TRBV29-1	TRBD1	few	TRBJ2-7	TGCAGCGTTGAGGACAGGGGCGAGCAGTACTTC	CSVEDRGEQYF
TRBV2	TRBD2	NA	TRBJ2-7	TGTGCCAGCAGTGAAGAGATAGCGGGGGACTACGAGCAGTACTTC	CASSEEIAGDYEQYF
TRBV4-1	NA	NA	TRBJ2-1	TGCGCCAGCAGCCGTAACGATGAGCAGTTCTTC	CASSRNDEQFF
TRBV7-8	TRBD2	NA	TRBJ2-3	TGTGCCAGCAGCGCCGGGACTAGCGGGAGCACAGATACGCAGTATTTT	CASSAGTSGSTDTQYF